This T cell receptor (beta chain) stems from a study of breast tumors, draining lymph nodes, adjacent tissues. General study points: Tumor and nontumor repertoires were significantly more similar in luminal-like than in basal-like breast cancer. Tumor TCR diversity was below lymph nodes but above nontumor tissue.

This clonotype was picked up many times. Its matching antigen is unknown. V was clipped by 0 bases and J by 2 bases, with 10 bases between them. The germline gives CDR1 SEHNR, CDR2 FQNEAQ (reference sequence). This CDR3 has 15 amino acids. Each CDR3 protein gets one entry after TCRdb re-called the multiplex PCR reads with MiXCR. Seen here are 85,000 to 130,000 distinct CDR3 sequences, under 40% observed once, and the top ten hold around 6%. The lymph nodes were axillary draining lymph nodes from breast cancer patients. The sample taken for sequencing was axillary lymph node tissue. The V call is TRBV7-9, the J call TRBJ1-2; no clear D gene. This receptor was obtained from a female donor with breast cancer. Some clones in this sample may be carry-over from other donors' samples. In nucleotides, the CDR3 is TGTGCCAGCAGCTTAGCGGCAATCCTCAACTATGGCTACACCTTC. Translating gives CASSLAAILNYGYTF.